This entry describes one T cell receptor (beta chain). Enrolled during active infection, Seattle patients were then followed longitudinally. Per the original methods: Quantification of nucleated cells was approximated via reference gene primer amplification. Libraries were prepared by immunoSEQ multiplex PCR; TCRdb keeps only in-frame clonotypes and omits some of them. The DNA gave D and trimming, while V, J and clone size come from that table. The sample gives about 240,000 clones, over 90% of which show up once; more than 0.8% is in the top ten. The data are from a study of blood T cell repertoires in COVID-19. Study background: Researchers got acute and convalescent COVID-19 samples from the United States, Italy and Spain. The cDNA or gDNA used as material had been derived from T cells, B-cell-depleted T cells, or PBMCs.

The CDR3 runs to 13 residues. V was clipped by 5 bases and J by 1 base, with 8 bases between them. Germline CDR1 and CDR2: LGHNT and FRNRAP. Source material: peripheral blood. The TCR was taken from a man aged 25 to 40 with COVID-19, enrolled during active disease. The rearrangement joins TRBV12-5 to TRBJ1-1, with D unresolved. The CDR3 here is CASGLTENTEAFF. CDR3 coding DNA: TGTGCTAGTGGTCTTACAGAGAACACTGAAGCTTTCTTT.